Listed here are 17 T cell receptor beta chains from one sample, sequenced in a study of technical replicates of blood from a handful of donors. The protocol was immunoSEQ multiplex PCR, while the TCRdb copy is restricted to in-frame clones and leaves out a portion. This sample has some 74,000 clones, with around 95% found just once. Sequencing input: T cells isolated from PBMCs. The source is a human donor in good health.

The chain carries TRBV5-1 and TRBJ2-5, with 7 bases that match TRBD1. Germline CDR1 and CDR2: SGHRS and YFSETQ. CDR3 length: 15 amino acids. The V and J ends lost 3 bases and 4 bases, in that order; junction bases with no gene match: 9. CDR3 DNA: TGCGCCAGCAGCTCCCAAGGGGGCGAAGGAGAGACCCAGTACTTC. Its translation is CASSSQGGEGETQYF.

The chain links TRBV11-3 to TRBJ2-7, with 11 bases identical to TRBD1. Germline V lookup: CDR1 SGHNT, CDR2 YENEEA. The CDR3 spans 15 residues. V dropped 3 bases and J dropped 6; count of bases not matched to a gene: 7. CDR3 sequence: CASSFFWTGGSEQYF. CDR3 nucleotides: TGTGCCAGCAGCTTCTTTTGGACAGGGGGCTCCGAGCAGTACTTC. Looking up the rest from reference TRBV11-3 and TRBJ2-7 gives the full variable domain: EAGVVQSPRYKIIEKKQPVAFWCNPISGHNTLYWYLQNLGQGPELLIRYENEEAVDDSQLPKDRFSAERLKGVDSTLKIQPAELGDSAVYLCASSFFWTGGSEQYFGPGTRLTVT.

This rearrangement joins TRBV6-5 to TRBJ1-1, with 8 bases lining up with TRBD1. Germline V gene data show CDR1 as MNHEY and CDR2 as SVGAGI. The CDR3 totals 15 residues. Trimming took 6 bases from V and 5 from J; bases not matched to a gene: 11. CDR3 sequence: CASRGQGAGLTEAFF. CDR3 bases: TGTGCCAGCAGGGGCCAGGGGGCAGGCTTAACTGAAGCTTTCTTT.

The CDR3 DNA reads as TGTGCCAGCTCAGGGGGGGGACACCTTCCGAACACTGAAGCTTTCTTT. Its translation: CASSGGGHLPNTEAFF. This chain joins TRBV18 and TRBJ1-1; a possible D gene is TRBD1 (6 bases). Germline loops: CDR1 KGHSH, CDR2 LQKENI. V shed 5 bases and J shed 1 base, with 17 bases lying between them. This CDR3 contains 16 residues.

The chain couples TRBV6-1 to TRBJ2-2; no clear D. From germline, CDR1 is MNHNS and CDR2 SASEGT. Between the trimmed V and J ends, which lost 10 bases and 3 bases, there was a span of 3 bases. The CDR3 totals 10 residues. This CDR3 is CATYTGELFF. CDR3 sequence (DNA): TGTGCCACCTACACCGGGGAGCTGTTTTTT.

The gene calls are TRBV6-5 and TRBJ1-1; no firm D call. CDR3 size: 11 residues. V lost 7 bases and J 0 bases, leaving 3 bases between the germline ends. The germline V gene has CDR1 MNHEY and CDR2 SVGAGI. The chain's CDR3 is CASTMNTEAFF. Here the CDR3 DNA reads TGTGCCAGCACCATGAACACTGAAGCTTTCTTT.

The chain recombines TRBV11-2 with TRBJ1-1, with D possibly being TRBD1 (6 bases). CDR3 length: 13 amino acids. Trimming took 8 bases from V and 6 from J, leaving 16 bases between them. Germline values: CDR1 SGHAT, CDR2 FQNNGV. The CDR3 region has the DNA TGTGCCAGCGGGGGAGAGGGGGGGGCTGAAGCTTTCTTT. Protein sequence: CASGGEGGAEAFF.

This clone was recorded once. The chain recombines TRBV29-1 with TRBJ1-1; TRBD1 agrees at 12 bases. Germline CDR1 reads SQVTM; CDR2 reads ANQGSEA. The CDR3 totals 13 residues. The CDR3, as DNA: TGCAGGTTACCGGGACAGGGGGCTACTGAAGCTTTCTTT. Translation gives CRLPGQGATEAFF.

The V call is TRBV30, the J call TRBJ1-1; no reliable D call. The CDR3 runs to 11 residues. Between the trimmed V and J ends, which lost 0 bases and 11 bases, there was a span of 10 bases. The germline CDR1 and CDR2 sequences are GTSNPN and SVGIG (reference sequence). This CDR3 is CAWSVAAAAFF. For the CDR3, the DNA is TGTGCCTGGAGTGTAGCAGCGGCGGCTTTCTTT.

This chain uses TRBV30 with TRBJ2-3; D not resolved. V lost 2 bases to trimming and J lost 4 bases, with 16 bases between them. The germline V gene encodes CDR1 GTSNPN and CDR2 SVGIG (reference sequence). The CDR3 loop spans 15 amino acids. CDR3 DNA: TGTGCCTGGAGTCTCAAGAGTCCCACCTCAGATACGCAGTATTTT. Its protein product is CAWSLKSPTSDTQYF.

This chain links TRBV7-9 with TRBJ2-2, with 9 bases aligning to TRBD1. The CDR3 extends over 17 amino acids. CDR1 is SEHNR, CDR2 FQNEAQ, per germline (reference sequence). V trimming: 3 bases; J trimming: 5 bases; junction bases outside the gene matches: 10. The CDR3, as DNA: TGTGCCAGCAGCTTCACCCGGGGACAGGGAAAAACCGGGGAGCTGTTTTTT. Encoded protein: CASSFTRGQGKTGELFF. Using reference TRBV7-9 and TRBJ2-2 for the parts outside the CDR3, the full variable domain is DTGVSQNPRHKITKRGQNVTFRCDPISEHNRLYWYRQTLGQGPEFLTYFQNEAQLEKSRLLSDRFSAERPKGSFSTLEIQRTEQGDSAMYLCASSFTRGQGKTGELFFGEGSRLTVL.

This chain links TRBV5-1 with TRBJ2-7, with TRBD2 as a possible D gene (5 bases). Germline lookup yields CDR1 SGHRS and CDR2 YFSETQ. This CDR3 region has 14 residues. Deletions cut 1 base from V and 4 bases from J, with 12 bases between. CDR3 DNA: TGCGCCAGCAGCTTGAAATACGGAGGATACGAGCAGTACTTC. Amino acids: CASSLKYGGYEQYF.

The genes are TRBV11-1 and TRBJ1-2, with a tentative D call TRBD1 (5 bases). The CDR3 extends over 13 amino acids. V was clipped by 0 bases and J by 6 bases, with 8 bases between them. Germline V gene data show CDR1 as SGHAT and CDR2 as FQDESV (reference sequence). The CDR3 bases are TGTGCCAGCAGCTTAGCGGGGCTCGATGGCTACACCTTC. Translated: CASSLAGLDGYTF.

The rearrangement joins TRBV6-1 to TRBJ2-7; D is possibly TRBD1 (6 bases). Trimming pared 6 bases from V and 1 base from J, leaving 13 bases between. This CDR3 has 14 amino acids. Germline V gene data show CDR1 as MNHNS and CDR2 as SASEGT. CDR3 bases: TGTGCCAGCAGAAGCAGGGGCACTTCCTACGAGCAGTACTTC. Its protein product is CASRSRGTSYEQYF.

V and J are TRBV4-1 and TRBJ1-5, with D maybe TRBD1 (5 bases). Germline CDR1 reads MGHRA; CDR2 reads YSYEKL. The CDR3 totals 16 residues. V was cut by 1 base and J by 0 bases, with 10 bases left in between. In DNA form, the CDR3 reads TGCGCCAGCAGCCAAGGGCAGGGAAATAGCAATCAGCCCCAGCATTTT. It is translated as CASSQGQGNSNQPQHF.

This clone showed up just once. The gene calls are TRBV5-1 and TRBJ2-7; TRBD2 matches at 7 bases. After removal of 0 bases from V and 5 bases from J, the junction contained 8 bases not matched to a gene. From germline, CDR1 is SGHRS and CDR2 YFSETQ. The CDR3 contains 15 residues. The CDR3 DNA sequence: TGCGCCAGCAGCTTGGTTGCGGGAGACGTAAACGAGCAGTACTTC. Translated, it gives CASSLVAGDVNEQYF.

The chain carries TRBV9 and TRBJ2-3, with TRBD2 matching over 7 bases. Germline V CDR1 and CDR2: SGDLS, YYNGEE. CDR3 length: 16 amino acids. V gave up 0 bases and J gave up 0 bases; unmatched junction bases: 4. In DNA form, the CDR3 reads TGTGCCAGCAGCGTAGACCCAGCGGGAAGCACAGATACGCAGTATTTT. It yields the protein CASSVDPAGSTDTQYF.